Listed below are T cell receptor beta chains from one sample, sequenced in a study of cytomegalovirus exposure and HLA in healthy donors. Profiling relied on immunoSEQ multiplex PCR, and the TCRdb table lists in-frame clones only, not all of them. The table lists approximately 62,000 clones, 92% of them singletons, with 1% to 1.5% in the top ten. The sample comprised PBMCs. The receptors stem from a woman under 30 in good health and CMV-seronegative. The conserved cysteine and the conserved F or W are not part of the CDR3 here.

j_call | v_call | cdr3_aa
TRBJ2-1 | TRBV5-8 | ASSLGGLHGEQF
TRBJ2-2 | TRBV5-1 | ASSPREKRLSTGELF
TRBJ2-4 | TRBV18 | ASSPPVTGTNIQY
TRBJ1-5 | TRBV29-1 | SAGQGAGQPQH
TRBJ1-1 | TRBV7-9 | AIRPGGTEAF
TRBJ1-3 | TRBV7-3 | ASSLTPGNTIY
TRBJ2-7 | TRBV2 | ASDRAYEQY
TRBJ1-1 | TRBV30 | AWSVSLGDTEAF
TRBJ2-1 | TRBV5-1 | ASSLGDSYNEQF
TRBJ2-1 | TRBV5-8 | ASSRGGTGGFNEQF
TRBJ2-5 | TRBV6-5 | ASSLRRGQETQY
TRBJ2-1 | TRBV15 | ATSPWDSRTYNEQF
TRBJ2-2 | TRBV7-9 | ASSLLANTGELF
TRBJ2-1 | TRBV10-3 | AISPETGPYNEQF
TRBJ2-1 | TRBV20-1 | SARDVGEQF
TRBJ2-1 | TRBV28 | ASSTWALAGDRTNEQF
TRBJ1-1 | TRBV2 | ASSLTGTTEAF
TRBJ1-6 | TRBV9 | ASSKTGFPLDSPLH
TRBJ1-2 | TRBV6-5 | ASSYSRIGSYGYT
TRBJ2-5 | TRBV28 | ATTGVQETQY
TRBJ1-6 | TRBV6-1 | ASSELLGQSNSPLH
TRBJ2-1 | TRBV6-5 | ASSSGGKYNEQF
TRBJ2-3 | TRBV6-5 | ASSPSGAFTDTQY
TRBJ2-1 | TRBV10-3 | AISEAYLAGLNNEQF
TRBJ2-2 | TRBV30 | AWSARGTGSRELF
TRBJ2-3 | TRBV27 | ATMRGGLTDTQY
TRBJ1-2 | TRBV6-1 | ASSTGDSRNGYT